This TCR beta chain originates from a study of shared clonotypes between healthy human individuals. About the research overall: Those who served as donors were a couple of women and a few men between the ages of 18 and 49. Study findings and constraints: All-four-donor shared clonotypes had higher generation probabilities than non-shared clonotypes did. Incomplete sequencing of sorted subsets was indicated by rarefaction despite large depth.

V gave up 4 bases and J gave up 5 bases; unmatched junction bases: 11. Germline-derived CDR1 and CDR2 are SGHRS and YFSETQ. This CDR3 is built from 16 residues. HIV-negative, healthy adults without recent acute infections or vaccinations were the donors. Of note for this clone: Its antigen is unidentified.

The data were produced by immunoSEQ multiplex PCR, yet TCRdb's version contains in-frame clones alone and is incomplete. The sample records 2 million to 2.5 million clones, over 90% being singletons. The chain recombines TRBV5-1 with TRBJ2-5, with TRBD2 matching over 10 bases. The sequence was obtained from a man between 18 and 35 years old in good health. Some clones in this sample may be carry-over from other donors' samples. The sequenced sample consisted of naive CD4+ T cells from PBMCs. Stated subset: CD45RA+ positively selected. The CDR3 protein is CASSTRLAGLWETQYF. CDR3 coding DNA: TGCGCCAGCAGCACCCGACTAGCGGGTCTGTGGGAGACCCAGTACTTC.